The 18 T cell receptor beta chains listed next were all sequenced from one sample in a study of control samples from healthy donors and cancer patients. Profiling relied on immunoSEQ multiplex PCR, and the TCRdb table lists in-frame clones only, not all of them. The table shows 190,000 or so clones, with roughly 91% occurring only once. Specimen: blood. All receptors come from a man aged 18 to 29 in good health.

The chain employs TRBV5-1 and TRBJ1-2, with a weak D call TRBD1 (6 bases). CDR1 SGHRS and CDR2 YFSETQ come from the germline V gene. This CDR3 contains 14 residues. V was cut by 0 bases and J by 4 bases, with 10 bases left in between. The CDR3 reads CASSLDRVAYGYTF. The CDR3 DNA is TGCGCCAGCAGCTTGGACAGGGTGGCCTATGGCTACACCTTC.

This clone came up a few times. The chain recombines TRBV10-3 with TRBJ1-2, with 7 bases fitting TRBD1. With V trimmed by 4 bases and J by 2 bases, 4 bases remained unmatched. Germline loops: CDR1 ENHRY, CDR2 SYGVKD. This CDR3 is built from 14 residues. CDR3 residues: CAISAGGQNYGYTF. The CDR3 DNA reads as TGTGCCATCAGTGCAGGGGGACAGAACTATGGCTACACCTTC.

This chain connects TRBV12-3 or TRBV12-4 to TRBJ1-1; D uncertain. CDR3 length: 12 residues. The V gene lost 6 bases and the J gene lost 4 bases, with 9 bases spanning the gap. The CDR3 reads CASSQSITEAFF. As DNA, the CDR3 is TGTGCCAGCAGCCAATCAATCACTGAAGCTTTCTTT.

The rearrangement joins TRBV28 to TRBJ2-1, with unresolved D. Germline V gene lookup returns CDR1 MDHEN and CDR2 SYDVKM. V was pared by 3 bases and J by 9 bases, with 12 bases between. CDR3 length: 13 amino acids. The CDR3 nucleotides read TGTGCCAGCAGTTTGGTAGGGTGGGGTGAGCAGTTCTTC. This sequence encodes CASSLVGWGEQFF.

The chain recombines TRBV5-1 with TRBJ1-5; possible D gene TRBD1, 6 bases. CDR3 length: 14 amino acids. Germline-derived CDR1 and CDR2 are SGHRS and YFSETQ. V lost 3 bases and J lost 7, with 14 bases in between. CDR3 bases: TGCGCCAGCAGCTGGGTGGGGGCGGACCAGCCCCAGCATTTT. As protein: CASSWVGADQPQHF.

For this clone: The sample carries other DNA sequences with the same CDR3. The V and J genes are TRBV6-1 and TRBJ2-7; a weak D match, TRBD1 (6 bases). V dropped 1 base and J dropped 2 bases, with 6 bases sitting between them. The CDR3 contains 13 residues. Germline V CDR1 and CDR2: MNHNS, SASEGT. The CDR3 coding sequence is TGTGCCAGCAGTGAAGGGACAGCCTACGAGCAGTACTTC. Translating gives CASSEGTAYEQYF.

This chain links TRBV10-1 with TRBJ1-2; D gene unclear. Germline CDR1 is WNHNN and CDR2 is SYGVQD (reference sequence). The CDR3 length is 14 residues. V gave up 6 bases and J gave up 5 bases, with 16 bases separating them. The CDR3 reads CASRLACGEYGYTF. The DNA of the CDR3 is TGCGCCAGCAGGCTCGCCTGCGGCGAATATGGCTACACCTTC.

The chain links TRBV18 to TRBJ2-1; 14 positions match TRBD2. The J segment lost 8 bases and the V segment lost 3 bases, leaving 12 bases of the junction unmatched. Germline V gives CDR1 KGHSH, CDR2 LQKENI. The CDR3 contains 18 residues. This CDR3 is CASSPGLAGAPPLDEQFF. The CDR3 DNA follows: TGTGCCAGCTCACCGGGACTAGCGGGGGCTCCCCCCCTTGATGAGCAGTTCTTC. Together with reference TRBV18 and TRBJ2-1, the CDR3 gives the full variable domain: NAGVMQNPRHLVRRRGQEARLRCSPMKGHSHVYWYRQLPEEGLKFMVYLQKENIIDESGMPKERFSAEFPKEGPSILRIQQVVRGDSAAYFCASSPGLAGAPPLDEQFFGPGTRLTVL.

The gene calls are TRBV3-1 (or the pseudogene TRBV3-2) and TRBJ1-2; 9 bases are a match to TRBD1. The V gene's germline CDR1 is LGHDT and CDR2 YNNKEL (reference sequence). This CDR3 has 15 amino acids. V lost 1 base to trimming and J lost 3 bases; unmatched junction nucleotides: 3. The CDR3 spells CASSQGDRAHYGYTF. The CDR3 DNA follows: TGTGCCAGCAGCCAAGGGGACAGGGCCCACTATGGCTACACCTTC.

This clone was picked up a small number of times. The chain joins TRBV24-1 to TRBJ1-2; D is ambiguous. From germline, CDR1 is KGHDR and CDR2 SFDVKD. The CDR3 loop spans 13 amino acids. Trimming cost V 5 bases and J 2 bases, with 8 bases left between them. The CDR3: CATSAAENYGYTF. The CDR3, as DNA: TGTGCCACCAGTGCGGCAGAAAACTATGGCTACACCTTC.

This chain links TRBV10-3 with TRBJ2-3; possible D gene TRBD1, 6 bases. V was shortened by 0 bases and J by 4 bases, with 11 bases between the two germline ends. The V gene's germline CDR1 is ENHRY and CDR2 SYGVKD. The CDR3 is 15 amino acids. The CDR3 DNA reads as TGTGCCATCAGTGAGTCGTCAGGGGCCGCAGATACGCAGTATTTT. Amino acid sequence: CAISESSGAADTQYF.

This chain links TRBV6-5 with TRBJ2-1; D not resolved. This CDR3 spans 12 amino acids. CDR1 and CDR2 from the germline V gene are MNHEY and SVGAGI. Trimming stripped 4 bases from V and 8 bases from J, with 9 bases between. CDR3 loop: CASSSAPYEQFF. In nucleotides, the CDR3 is TGTGCCAGCAGTTCAGCCCCCTATGAGCAGTTCTTC.

The genes are TRBV24-1 and TRBJ1-1; no clear D gene. Trimming took 5 bases from V and 0 from J, leaving 9 bases between them. From germline, CDR1 is KGHDR and CDR2 SFDVKD. The CDR3 runs to 14 residues. As DNA, the CDR3 is TGTGCCACCAGTGGGTTGCCGATGAACACTGAAGCTTTCTTT. As protein: CATSGLPMNTEAFF.

CDR3 sequence: CASSEDGTGSNQPQHF. The CDR3 DNA sequence: TGTGCCAGCAGTGAAGATGGGACAGGGAGCAATCAGCCCCAGCATTTT. This chain uses TRBV2 with TRBJ1-5, with 9 positions matching TRBD1. Germline CDR1 and CDR2: SNHLY and FYNNEI. The V and J ends lost 1 base and 1 base, in that order; junction bases with no gene match: 2. This CDR3 is built from 16 residues.

DNA for the CDR3: TGCAGTGCTAGTCGGGGGGGGGCCGACGCTGAGCAGTTCTTC. Amino acids: CSASRGGADAEQFF. The chain couples TRBV20-1 to TRBJ2-1, with 8 bases aligning to TRBD2. Trimming at V came to 3 bases and at J to 9 bases, leaving 10 bases not matched to a gene. CDR3 length equals 14 residues. The V gene's germline CDR1 is DFQATT and CDR2 SNEGSKA (reference sequence).

The rearrangement uses TRBV4-1 and TRBJ1-1; D gene ambiguous. The germline V and J ends were trimmed by 4 bases and 0 bases, with 6 bases remaining between them. Germline V gene data show CDR1 as MGHRA and CDR2 as YSYEKL. The CDR3 is made up of 13 amino acids. Here the CDR3 reads CASSLRLNTEAFF. The CDR3 region has the DNA TGCGCCAGCAGCCTTAGACTGAACACTGAAGCTTTCTTT.

As to this clone: Other DNA sequences in the same sample also yield this CDR3. The gene calls are TRBV15 and TRBJ2-3; D is unresolved. The CDR3 sequence is 14 residues long. V lost 1 base, J lost 0 bases, and 5 bases lay in between. Per germline, CDR1 LNHNV and CDR2 YYDKDF (reference sequence). The CDR3, as DNA: TGTGCCACCAGCAGAGGAGGAAGCACAGATACGCAGTATTTT. This codes for CATSRGGSTDTQYF.

The chain uses TRBV5-1 and TRBJ2-3; 8 bases match TRBD1. This CDR3 has 15 residues. Germline CDR1 is SGHRS and CDR2 is YFSETQ. J gave up 5 bases and V 1 base, and 6 bases lay outside the gene matches. CDR3 protein: CASSLPQGAIDTQYF. The CDR3 nucleotides read TGCGCCAGCAGCTTGCCGCAGGGGGCCATAGATACGCAGTATTTT. Full variable domain (rest looked up from reference TRBV5-1 and TRBJ2-3): KAGVTQTPRYLIKTRGQQVTLSCSPISGHRSVSWYQQTPGQGLQFLFEYFSETQRNKGNFPGRFSGRQFSNSRSEMNVSTLELGDSALYLCASSLPQGAIDTQYFGPGTRLTVL.